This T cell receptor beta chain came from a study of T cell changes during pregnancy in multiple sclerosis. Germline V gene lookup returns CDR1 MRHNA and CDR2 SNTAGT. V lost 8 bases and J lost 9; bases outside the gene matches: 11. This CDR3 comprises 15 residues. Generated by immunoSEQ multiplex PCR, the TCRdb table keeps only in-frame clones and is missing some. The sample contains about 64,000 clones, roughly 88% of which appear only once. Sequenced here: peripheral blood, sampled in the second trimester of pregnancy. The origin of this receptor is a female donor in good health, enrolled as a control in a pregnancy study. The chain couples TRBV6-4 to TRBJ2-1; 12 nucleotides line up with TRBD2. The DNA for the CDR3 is TGTGCCAGCCGCAACCTAGCGGGGGGGGGTGGTGAGCAGTTCTTC. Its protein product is CASRNLAGGGGEQFF.